The entry that follows covers one TCR beta chain sequence. By share, this clone ranks as medium-sized (0.01 to 0.1%). The antigen it binds to is not known. There are no base qualities to consult, and no much larger clone falls within one base. These data belong to a study of immune evolution from preneoplasia to lung adenocarcinoma (dated by TCRdb to the early 2020s). About the investigation overall: Immune contexture across lung adenocarcinoma precursors and invasive adenocarcinoma was profiled using immune gene expression, TCR sequencing and multiplex immunofluorescence. Whole exome sequencing and methylation data from the same cohort of nodules were integrated with the immune data. Resected precursor lesions (AAH, AIS, MIA) and invasive adenocarcinomas were each compared against paired morphologically normal lung tissue. Class I HLA alleles were inferred from exome data with POLYSOLVER, and allele-specific HLA loss was detected with LOHHLA. Sample size was based on specimen availability rather than a prior power calculation. A total of 40 to 60 patients with pulmonary nodules who underwent surgical resection were included in the overall cohort. A total of about 51 patients contributed TCR sequencing data. According to the study, over a hundred samples went through TCR sequencing.

What the study reported, not specific to this receptor: Normal lung had the highest top T cell clone frequencies, which appeared to decline progressively from AAH through AIS, MIA and invasive adenocarcinoma. The findings reflected association rather than direct causation, and larger cohorts with long-term follow-up and longitudinal biopsies were considered necessary. Normal lung showed the highest clonality, whereas later-stage lesions appeared to have higher T cell density and diversity but lower clonality. All patients were from Japan and China, so applicability to Western populations was uncertain.

TCR beta CDR3 regions were sequenced from DNA using the immunoSEQ hsTCRbeta Kit. For the original study's pipeline: The ImmunoSEQ Analyzer was used to analyse the TCR sequencing data. T cell clonality was calculated on productive rearrangements as 1 minus Pielou's evenness. The inverse Simpson index, applied to productive templates, was used to measure T cell diversity. T cell density was expressed as TCR beta template counts normalized to usable DNA, with usable DNA estimated by amplifying and sequencing housekeeping genes. Two-sided Kruskal-Wallis tests were used to compare TCR metrics between histologic stages. This immuneACCESS table, as held by TCRdb, lists in-frame sequences with V and J called but not all clones. Of the missing ones, under half trace to an unresolved V gene in checked studies; the others have no known cause. The V and J calls and the clone size are those of that table, but D and trimming were determined from the DNA. The sample profile shows about 10,000 clones; about 70% of them were found once. The ten largest clones represent about 28% of the sample.

The germline V gene (reference sequence) provides CDR1 SEHNR and CDR2 FQNEAQ. There are 17 amino acids in the CDR3, from cysteine to phenylalanine inclusive. The kept DNA is CDR3 alone, 51 bases in frame from the first base. V has 6 bases trimmed and J has 9 bases trimmed; junction bases matching no gene number 15. Patients underwent resection in Japan or China between about 2013 and 2018. Two lung cancer pathologists independently reviewed H&E slides to confirm the histologic diagnosis of every case. The AllPrep DNA/RNA FFPE Kit was used to isolate DNA from FFPE tissue. The chain couples TRBV7-9 to TRBJ2-1; TRBD2 fits 12 bases in the junction. What was sequenced was FFPE normal lung tissue adjacent to the tumor. This TCR derives from a person between 55 and 69 years old with lung adenocarcinoma. Some clones in this sample may be carry-over from other donors' samples. The nucleotide sequence reads TGTGCCAGCAGTCCTAGAAGACTAGCGGGAGAAACTGGTGAGCAGTTCTTC. It translates to CASSPRRLAGETGEQFF.